This T cell receptor beta chain stems from a study of graft-versus-host responses after intestinal transplantation. Study details: Every one of the recipients received anti-thymocyte globulin induction and afterwards took tacrolimus and steroids for around 3 years. The study, taken as a whole, reports: Graft-donor T cell macrochimerism coincided with high graft-versus-host to host-versus-graft clonal ratios in allografts.

The V end was cut by 2 bases, the J end by 10 bases, with 18 bases between. This CDR3 region has 15 residues. Germline V gene sequence: CDR1 MNHEY, CDR2 SMNVEV (reference sequence). The repertoire was sequenced with immunoSEQ multiplex PCR; TCRdb's copy has only in-frame clones and lacks some. Of over 70,000 clones in the sample, 85% to 95% were seen once. To note about this clone: The antigen is not known.

The chain recombines TRBV27 with TRBJ2-1; D is perhaps TRBD2 (8 bases). This TCR derives from a human donor who received an intestinal transplant. The material sequenced was unstimulated CD8+ T cells sorted from spleen or lymph node cells, taken before intestinal transplant. The CDR3 region is CASSLGPGGGEEQFF. Here the CDR3 DNA reads TGTGCCAGCAGTTTAGGTCCGGGAGGGGGCGAGGAGCAGTTCTTC.